This T cell receptor beta chain originates from a study of blood T cell repertoires in COVID-19. About the research overall: COVID-19 samples from acute and convalescent phases originated in the United States, Italy and Spain. The analysed material was cDNA or gDNA that came from T cells, B-cell-depleted T cells, or PBMCs.

The assay was immunoSEQ multiplex PCR, and TCRdb's table has in-frame clones only and misses some. Of about 120,000 clones listed, around 87% are singletons. After removal of 6 bases from V and 5 bases from J, the junction contained 10 bases not matched to a gene. CDR1 is MDHEN, CDR2 SYDVKM, per germline. The CDR3 runs 14 residues. The chain uses TRBV28 and TRBJ2-7; TRBD1 matches at 7 bases. The TCR originated in a human donor in a cohort sampled during active COVID-19. The sample was peripheral blood. CDR3 sequence (DNA): TGTGCCAGCAGAAAACAGGGGATTCGCGACGAGCAGTACTTC. Its translation is CASRKQGIRDEQYF.